This T cell receptor (beta chain) was retrieved from a study of T-cell memory formation after mild COVID-19. Study-level information: TCR clusters showed largely donor specificity. Findings and limits, study-wide: That cross-reactive memory joined was suggested by some responding clones appearing in pre-infection memory.

In regard to this clonotype: Its antigen is as yet unknown.

The CDR3 is made up of 16 amino acids. The V end lost 5 bases, the J end lost 1 base, and 17 bases lay between the germline ends. MiXCR, applied by TCRdb to the 5' RACE reads, yields one record per CDR3 protein. In the table there are around 450,000 distinct CDR3 sequences, 24% of which are singletons. Specimen: PBMCs or a T cell subset sorted from them (not recorded which). The J gene is TRBJ1-2, the V gene TRBV12-3 or TRBV12-4, with D unclear. This clonotype was sampled from an adult woman who had mild COVID-19 (a few samples of this study predate the infection). Cell type and time point are not known. The CDR3 loop reads CASSTYVASDNYGYTF. The CDR3 DNA reads TGTGCCAGCAGTACTTATGTGGCCTCAGATAACTATGGCTACACCTTC.